This TCR beta chain was retrieved from a study of blood T cell repertoires in COVID-19 (dated by TCRdb to about 2020). Looking at the study overall: Collaborator samples came from the United States, Italy and Spain and covered acute and convalescent phases of COVID-19. The samples were drawn from two sources: the first 160 participants of the ongoing ImmuneRACE study, and 1,000 to 1,500 subjects contributed by 6 global collaborators. Where available, HLA class I and class II types were obtained from metadata supplied by the sample provider rather than from assay-based typing. Sample metadata almost always included a de-identified subject ID, COVID-19 status, age in years and sex. The prospective study material was composed of cDNA or gDNA derived from T cells, B-cell-depleted T cells, or PBMCs. The repertoires were released in a freely available public database intended as a resource for research on the immune response to SARS-CoV-2. Subjects who had been exposed to COVID-19, were actively infected with it, or had recovered from it provided the deeply sampled blood TCRbeta repertoires that made up the dataset.

The research as a whole found: Clinical and demographic metadata were provided uncurated, with the amount varying by source and participant.

V is shortened by 0 bases, J by 0 bases, and the region joining them spans 6 bases. Inclusive of the bounding cysteine and phenylalanine, the CDR3 is 15 residues long. Just CDR3 DNA is preserved here, 45 bases in frame from base 1. Taken from the germline V gene (reference sequence), the CDR1 and CDR2 loops are LNHNV and YYDKDF. This clone was counted once. The specificity of this receptor is unknown. No base-level quality is on record; no much larger clone is a single base apart. The immunoSEQ Assay, a bias-controlled multiplex PCR, was used to amplify TCRbeta CDR3 regions from genomic DNA. The authors' pipeline ran thus. The number of nucleated cells in each sample was estimated from the amplification of reference gene primers within the assay. Sequence reads were collapsed and filtered to measure the absolute abundance of every unique TCRbeta CDR3 rearrangement. Productive Simpson clonality was computed per sample as the square root of Simpson's diversity index over productive rearrangements. TCRdb carries this immuneACCESS record with in-frame sequences only. Its versions omit some clonotypes, under half of them owing to an unresolved V gene in the studies checked, with the rest unexplained. V and J calls and clone size are those listed in that table; D and trimming were worked out from the DNA. In all, the sample holds 250,000 to 350,000 clones, and approximately 90% of those were seen once. The top ten clonotypes cover 2.5% to 3.5% of the sample.

Participants in the prospective study were enrolled through a virtual design, were aged roughly 18 to 100 years, and lived in approximately 25 United States geographic areas. Cohort assignment in the prospective study relied on participant-reported clinical history from a screening survey and a study questionnaire. Recovered participants in ImmuneRACE Cohort 3 were defined by two consecutive negative NP/OP PCR tests, clearance by a healthcare professional, or resolution of symptoms. In the prospective study, whole blood, serum and a nasopharyngeal or oropharyngeal swab were collected from each participant by mobile phlebotomists. Over a roughly two-month period, participants in the prospective study had the option of providing additional blood draws and questionnaires. Before DNA extraction, prospective study blood samples were shipped either frozen or at room temperature.

Sequencing was carried out using PBMCs or T cells enriched from blood (not recorded which). The V and J segments used are TRBV15 and TRBJ2-4; a confident D gene designation cannot be given. This clonotype was sampled from a woman aged 50 to 60 who had recovered from COVID-19. This receptor carries the CDR3 CATSRDLLAKNIQYF. The nucleotide sequence is given as TGTGCCACCAGCAGAGATCTTTTAGCCAAAAACATTCAGTACTTC.